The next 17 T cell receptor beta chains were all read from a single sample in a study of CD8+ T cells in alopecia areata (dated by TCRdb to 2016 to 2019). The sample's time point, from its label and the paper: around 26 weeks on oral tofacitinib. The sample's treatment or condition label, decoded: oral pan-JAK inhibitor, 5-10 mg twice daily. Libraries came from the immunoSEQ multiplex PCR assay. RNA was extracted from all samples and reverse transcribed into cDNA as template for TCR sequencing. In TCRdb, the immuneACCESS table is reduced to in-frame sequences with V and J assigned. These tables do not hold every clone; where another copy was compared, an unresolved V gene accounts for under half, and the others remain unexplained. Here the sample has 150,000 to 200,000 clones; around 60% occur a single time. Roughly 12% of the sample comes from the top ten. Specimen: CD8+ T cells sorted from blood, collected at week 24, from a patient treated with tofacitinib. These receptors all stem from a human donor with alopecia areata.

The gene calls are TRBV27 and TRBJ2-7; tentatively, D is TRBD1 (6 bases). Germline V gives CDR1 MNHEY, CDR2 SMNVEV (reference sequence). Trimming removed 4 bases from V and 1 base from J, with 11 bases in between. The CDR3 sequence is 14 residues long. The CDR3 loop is CASSSGVPSYEQYF. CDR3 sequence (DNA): TGTGCCAGCAGTTCAGGGGTGCCTTCCTACGAGCAGTACTTC.

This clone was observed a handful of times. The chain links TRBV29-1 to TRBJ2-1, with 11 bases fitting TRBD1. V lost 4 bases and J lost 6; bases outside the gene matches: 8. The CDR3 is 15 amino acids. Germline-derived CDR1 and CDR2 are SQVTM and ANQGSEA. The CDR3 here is CSVVIGTGGFNEQFF. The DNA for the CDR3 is TGCAGCGTTGTAATCGGGACAGGGGGGTTCAATGAGCAGTTCTTC.

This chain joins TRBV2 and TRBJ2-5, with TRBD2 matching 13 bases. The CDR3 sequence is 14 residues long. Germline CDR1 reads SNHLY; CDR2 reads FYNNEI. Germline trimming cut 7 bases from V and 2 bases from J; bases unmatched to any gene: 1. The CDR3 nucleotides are TGTGCCAGCACACTAGCGGGGGGGCAAGAGACCCAGTACTTC. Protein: CASTLAGGQETQYF.

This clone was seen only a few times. CDR3 coding DNA: TGTGCCAGTACTCTGGGGAGCACAGATACGCAGTATTTT. As protein: CASTLGSTDTQYF. The chain employs TRBV19 and TRBJ2-3; D remains unclear. This CDR3 is built from 13 residues. In germline, CDR1 is LNHDA, CDR2 SQIVND (reference sequence). V lost 7 bases to trimming and J lost 0 bases, with 8 bases between them.

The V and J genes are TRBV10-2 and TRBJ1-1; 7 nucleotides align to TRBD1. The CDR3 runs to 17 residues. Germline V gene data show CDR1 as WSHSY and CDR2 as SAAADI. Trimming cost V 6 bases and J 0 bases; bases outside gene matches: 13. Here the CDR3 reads CASRTRAETGLNTEAFF. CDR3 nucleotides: TGCGCCAGCAGAACAAGAGCCGAGACAGGGTTGAACACTGAAGCTTTCTTT.

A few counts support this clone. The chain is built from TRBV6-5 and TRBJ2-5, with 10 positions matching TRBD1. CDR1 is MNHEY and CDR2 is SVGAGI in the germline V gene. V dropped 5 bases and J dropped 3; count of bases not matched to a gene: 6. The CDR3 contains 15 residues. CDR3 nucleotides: TGTGCCAGCAGTCCGGGACAGGGGAACAAAGAGACCCAGTACTTC. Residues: CASSPGQGNKETQYF.

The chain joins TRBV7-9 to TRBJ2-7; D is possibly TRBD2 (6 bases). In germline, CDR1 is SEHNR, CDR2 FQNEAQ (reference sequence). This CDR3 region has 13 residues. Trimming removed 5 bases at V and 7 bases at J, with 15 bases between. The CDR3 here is CASSGTDTLEQYF. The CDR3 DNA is TGTGCCAGCAGCGGGACTGACACACTTGAGCAGTACTTC.

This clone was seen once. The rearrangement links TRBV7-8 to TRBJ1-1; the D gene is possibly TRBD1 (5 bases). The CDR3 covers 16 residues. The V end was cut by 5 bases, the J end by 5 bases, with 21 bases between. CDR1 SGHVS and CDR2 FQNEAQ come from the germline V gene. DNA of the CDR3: TGTGCCAGCAGCCCCGCGGTGGGGGGTTTGGGGACTGAAGCTTTCTTT. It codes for CASSPAVGGLGTEAFF.

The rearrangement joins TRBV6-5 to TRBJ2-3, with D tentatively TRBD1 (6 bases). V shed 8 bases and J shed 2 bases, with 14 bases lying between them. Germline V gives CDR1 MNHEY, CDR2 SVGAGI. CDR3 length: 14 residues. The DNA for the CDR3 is TGTGCCAGCGCCAGGGACACCGACACAGATACGCAGTATTTT. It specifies CASARDTDTDTQYF.

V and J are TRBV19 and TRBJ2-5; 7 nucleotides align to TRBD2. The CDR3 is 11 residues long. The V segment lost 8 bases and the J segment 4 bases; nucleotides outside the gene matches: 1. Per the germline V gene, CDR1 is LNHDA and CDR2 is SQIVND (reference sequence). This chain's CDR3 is CASWGGETQYF. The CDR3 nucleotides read TGTGCCAGTTGGGGGGGAGAGACCCAGTACTTC.

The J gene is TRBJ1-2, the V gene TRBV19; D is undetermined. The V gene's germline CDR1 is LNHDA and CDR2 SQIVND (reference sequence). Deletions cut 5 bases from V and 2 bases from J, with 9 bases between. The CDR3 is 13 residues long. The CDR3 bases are TGTGCCAGTAGTGCGGACGGGAACTATGGCTACACCTTC. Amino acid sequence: CASSADGNYGYTF.

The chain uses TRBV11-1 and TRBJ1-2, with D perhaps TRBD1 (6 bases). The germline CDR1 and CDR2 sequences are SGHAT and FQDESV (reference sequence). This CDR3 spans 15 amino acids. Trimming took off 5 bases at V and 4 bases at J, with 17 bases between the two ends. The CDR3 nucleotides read TGTGCCAGCAGCCCCGTTGGCGGGACAATCTATGGCTACACCTTC. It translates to CASSPVGGTIYGYTF.

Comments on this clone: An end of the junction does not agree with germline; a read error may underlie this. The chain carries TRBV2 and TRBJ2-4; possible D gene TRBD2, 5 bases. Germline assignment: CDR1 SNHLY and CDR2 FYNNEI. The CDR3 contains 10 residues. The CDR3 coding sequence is TGTGCCAGCCACGGGCGGGTCCCATCCTTC. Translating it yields CASHGRVPSF. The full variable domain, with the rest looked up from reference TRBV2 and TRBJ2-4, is EPEVTQTPSHQVTQMGQEVILRCVPISNHLYFYWYRQILGQKVEFLVSFYNNEISEKSEIFDDQFSVERPDGSNFTLKIRSTKLEDSAMYFCASHGRVPSFGAGTRLSVL.

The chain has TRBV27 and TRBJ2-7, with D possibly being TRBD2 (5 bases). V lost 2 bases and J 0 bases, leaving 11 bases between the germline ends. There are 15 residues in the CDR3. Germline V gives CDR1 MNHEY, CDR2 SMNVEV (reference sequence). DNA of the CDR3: TGTGCCAGCAGTTTAGGGCAGCGGAGCTCCTACGAGCAGTACTTC. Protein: CASSLGQRSSYEQYF.

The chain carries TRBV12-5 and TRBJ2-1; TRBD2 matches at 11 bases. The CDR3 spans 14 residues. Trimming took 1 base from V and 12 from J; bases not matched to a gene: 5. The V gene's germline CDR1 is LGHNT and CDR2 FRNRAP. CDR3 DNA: TGTGCTAGTGGTTTGGGACTAGCGGGGAGAGGGCAGTTCTTC. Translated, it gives CASGLGLAGRGQFF.

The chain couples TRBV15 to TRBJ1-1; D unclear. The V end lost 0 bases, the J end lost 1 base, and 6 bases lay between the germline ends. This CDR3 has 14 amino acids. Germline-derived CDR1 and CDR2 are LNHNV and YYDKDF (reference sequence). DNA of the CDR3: TGTGCCACCAGCAGAGATCGGACGAACACTGAAGCTTTCTTT. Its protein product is CATSRDRTNTEAFF. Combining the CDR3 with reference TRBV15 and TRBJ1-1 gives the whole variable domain DAMVIQNPRYQVTQFGKPVTLSCSQTLNHNVMYWYQQKSSQAPKLLFHYYDKDFNNEADTPDNFQSRRPNTSFCFLDIRSPGLGDTAMYLCATSRDRTNTEAFFGQGTRLTVV.

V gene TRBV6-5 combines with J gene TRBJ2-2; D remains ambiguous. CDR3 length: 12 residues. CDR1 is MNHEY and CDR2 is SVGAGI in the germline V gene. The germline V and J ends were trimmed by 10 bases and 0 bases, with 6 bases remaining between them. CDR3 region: CATQPNTGELFF. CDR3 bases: TGTGCCACCCAACCGAACACCGGGGAGCTGTTTTTT.